The rows below give T cell receptor beta chains drawn from one sample of a study of vaccination and CD4 T cells after COVID-19. Each CDR3 protein is one row after TCRdb ran MiXCR on the PCR reads. The sample has approximately 29,000 distinct CDR3 sequences, around 50% seen once. This material consisted of CD4+ T cells from blood, taken about 7 months after SARS-CoV-2 vaccination. Every receptor here comes from a human donor who had recovered from COVID-19. CDR3s include the opening cysteine and the closing phenylalanine or tryptophan. Each record gives: V gene, J gene, CDR3 protein.

V: TRBV7-6; J: TRBJ1-6; CDR3: CASSELQGPTNSPLHF
V: TRBV6-1; J: TRBJ2-7; CDR3: CASSEPPGASIYEQYF
V: TRBV6-2/TRBV6-3; J: TRBJ2-3; CDR3: CASRTSSTDTQYF
V: TRBV28; J: TRBJ2-7; CDR3: CASPICEQYF
V: TRBV7-2; J: TRBJ2-2; CDR3: CASSLLLAENTGELFF
V: TRBV20-1; J: TRBJ2-1; CDR3: CSASHRRRYEQFF
V: TRBV7-8; J: TRBJ2-3; CDR3: CASSTDRTDTQYF
V: TRBV20-1; J: TRBJ2-1; CDR3: CSARAGSGLGREQFF
V: TRBV10-3; J: TRBJ2-1; CDR3: CAIQTGPNEQFF
V: TRBV7-2; J: TRBJ2-1; CDR3: CASSSRISGSHNEQFF
V: TRBV20-1; J: TRBJ1-1; CDR3: CSARPTWDSLFGTEAFF
V: TRBV25-1; J: TRBJ2-7; CDR3: CASSRDRGKLNEQYF
V: TRBV7-8; J: TRBJ2-7; CDR3: CASSSPAGLAGNYEQYF
V: TRBV15; J: TRBJ2-7; CDR3: CATSPSGDEQYF
V: TRBV6-1; J: TRBJ2-7; CDR3: CASSEANSWAGPYEQYF
V: TRBV7-2; J: TRBJ1-2; CDR3: CASSLAAGGYTF
V: TRBV7-8; J: TRBJ2-7; CDR3: CASSSATSGLYEQYF
V: TRBV21-1; J: TRBJ1-6; CDR3: CASIGQPRNNSPLHF
V: TRBV10-2; J: TRBJ1-2; CDR3: CASRESGQGLSYGYTF
V: TRBV27; J: TRBJ1-6; CDR3: CASLASYNSPLHF
V: TRBV15; J: TRBJ2-1; CDR3: CATSRDRDRYNEQFF
V: TRBV7-3; J: TRBJ2-1; CDR3: CASSPGLGVSSYNEQFF
V: TRBV27; J: TRBJ1-5; CDR3: CASSLSGPSTQPRHF
V: TRBV6-2/TRBV6-3; J: TRBJ2-3; CDR3: CASSYSAGATTDTQYF
V: TRBV7-6; J: TRBJ1-2; CDR3: CASSLYIGANYGYTF
V: TRBV28; J: TRBJ2-7; CDR3: CASSLFTGSYEQYF
V: TRBV6-1; J: TRBJ2-2; CDR3: CASLETGAYRELFF
V: TRBV6-2/TRBV6-3; J: -; CDR3: CASSLREGRGEQYF
V: TRBV19; J: TRBJ2-6; CDR3: CASSPGQGRANVLTF
V: TRBV7-9; J: TRBJ1-1; CDR3: CASRQGSFEAFF
V: TRBV27; J: TRBJ2-2; CDR3: CASSPTGTGELFF
V: TRBV27; J: TRBJ2-7; CDR3: CASSSRTSGRAGEQYF
V: TRBV4-1; J: TRBJ2-7; CDR3: CASSPQGGASYEQYF
V: TRBV5-4; J: TRBJ2-1; CDR3: CASSFKIAEANEQFF
V: TRBV28; J: TRBJ2-7; CDR3: CASSPSGTSYEQYF
V: TRBV20-1; J: TRBJ2-7; CDR3: CSAHRDGLTYEQYF
V: TRBV20-1; J: TRBJ2-3; CDR3: CSASDVIDTDTQYF
V: TRBV6-5; J: TRBJ2-2; CDR3: CASSYLSGFDTGELFF
V: TRBV19; J: TRBJ2-7; CDR3: CASSIAGTEQYF
V: TRBV7-9; J: TRBJ1-2; CDR3: CASSSKDPGNYGYTF
V: TRBV7-8; J: TRBJ1-6; CDR3: CASSLSGGEFSPLHF
V: TRBV20-1; J: TRBJ2-5; CDR3: CSAPPSGGSPWETQYF
V: TRBV27; J: TRBJ1-2; CDR3: CASSLSISPWSYTF
V: TRBV27; J: TRBJ2-2; CDR3: CASSLGLNTGELFF
V: TRBV7-2; J: TRBJ1-5; CDR3: CASSSAGTGGNQPQHF